This TCR beta chain originates from a study of cytomegalovirus exposure and HLA in healthy donors. The study's findings and limits: Reported findings show TCR beta sequences accurately forecast HLA-A and HLA-B alleles in most subjects.

This CDR3 contains 14 residues. Primers included in the PCR were 60 Vbeta and 13 Jbeta primers. Assay: immunoSEQ multiplex PCR; the TCRdb copy retains only in-frame clones and omits some. This repertoire shows roughly 120,000 clones, 81% found once; its top ten account for under 4%. With respect to this clone: Its target is unknown.

Specimen: PBMCs. The chain is built from TRBV21-1 and TRBJ1-2. TRBV21-1 is described as a pseudogene. This sequence originates from a woman aged 30 to 39 in good health and CMV-seronegative. The CDR3 spells CASSKSWGGYGYTF. CDR3 nucleotides: TGTGCCAGCAGCAAATCATGGGGGGGCTATGGCTACACCTTC.